The 10 T cell receptor beta chains reported below all come from one sample, sequenced in a study of identical twins. From the 5' RACE reads, TCRdb called clonotypes with MiXCR, one entry per CDR3 protein. The sample holds about 1.7 million distinct CDR3 sequences, about 31% seen once. Sequencing was performed on cord blood. The receptor set was obtained from a newborn girl in good health.

Points on this clonotype: It is unclear where the CDR3 begins or ends on the DNA, so no DNA is shown, and the CDR3 is as TCRdb lists it. The J gene is TRBJ1-1, the V gene TRBV20-1; the table calls TRBD1, which could not be checked here. The CDR3 contains 12 residues when both ends are counted. Germline CDR1 is DFQATT and CDR2 is SNEGSKA (reference sequence). CDR3 sequence: CSSRVWGQGTFF.

This clonotype was counted between two and nine times. The rearrangement links TRBV10-3 to TRBJ1-2; D might be TRBD1 (6 bases). The CDR3 has 13 residues. The germline CDR1 and CDR2 sequences are ENHRY and SYGVKD. Trimming pared 3 bases from V and 4 bases from J, leaving 9 bases between. CDR3 sequence: CAISEGRGYGYTF. Written as DNA, the CDR3 is TGTGCCATCAGTGAAGGCAGGGGCTATGGCTACACCTTC.

This clonotype showed up many times. The V and J genes are TRBV6-2 or TRBV6-3 and TRBJ2-1; 13 nucleotides match TRBD2. V shed 6 bases and J 6 bases; nucleotides not matched to a gene: 2. Germline V gene sequence: CDR1 MNHEY, CDR2 SVGEGT. The CDR3 is 14 residues long. DNA for the CDR3: TGTGCCAGCAGACTAGCGGGGGGGCCCAATGAGCAGTTCTTC. As protein: CASRLAGGPNEQFF.

The chain employs TRBV29-1 and TRBJ1-2; perhaps TRBD1 as D (5 bases). The ends were cut back, 3 bases at V and 3 bases at J, with 14 bases in the middle. CDR1 and CDR2 from the germline V gene are SQVTM and ANQGSEA. This CDR3 is 14 amino acids long. This CDR3 is CSVEWGWGDYGYTF. CDR3 coding DNA: TGCAGCGTTGAGTGGGGGTGGGGGGACTATGGCTACACCTTC.

V gene TRBV4-1 combines with J gene TRBJ2-1, with 11 nucleotides matching TRBD2. The CDR3 contains 19 residues. Germline trimming cut 3 bases from V and 0 bases from J; bases unmatched to any gene: 10. Germline V gene lookup returns CDR1 MGHRA and CDR2 YSYEKL. CDR3 in amino acids: CASSHPTSGIRGSYNEQFF. For the CDR3, the DNA is TGCGCCAGCAGCCACCCGACTAGCGGGATCCGTGGCTCCTACAATGAGCAGTTCTTC.

This clonotype was counted a few times. This chain connects TRBV20-1 to TRBJ2-3; D is ambiguous. Per the germline V gene, CDR1 is DFQATT and CDR2 is SNEGSKA (reference sequence). Trimming removed 6 bases from V and 6 bases from J, with 16 bases in between. The length of the CDR3 is 13 residues. The CDR3 here is CSASGGPCDTQYF. For the CDR3, the DNA is TGCAGTGCCTCGGGCGGACCTTGCGATACGCAGTATTTT.

The chain has TRBV7-2 and TRBJ1-1; unclear D gene. Germline assignment: CDR1 SGHTA and CDR2 FQGNSA. The CDR3 length is 13 residues. The ends were cut back, 3 bases at V and 4 bases at J, with 9 bases in the middle. In DNA form, the CDR3 reads TGTGCCAGCAGCTTCCGGGATGCCACTGAAGCTTTCTTT. Protein sequence: CASSFRDATEAFF. Looking up the rest from reference TRBV7-2 and TRBJ1-1 gives the full variable domain: GAGVSQSPSNKVTEKGKDVELRCDPISGHTALYWYRQSLGQGLEFLIYFQGNSAPDKSGLPSDRFSAERTGGSVSTLTIQRTQQEDSAVYLCASSFRDATEAFFGQGTRLTVV.

This clonotype was seen more than once but under ten times. The J gene is TRBJ2-1, the V gene TRBV9, with 7 bases aligning to TRBD2. CDR1 is SGDLS and CDR2 is YYNGEE in the germline V gene. V lost 2 bases, J lost 7 bases, and 9 bases stayed unmatched. The CDR3 consists of 15 residues. In nucleotides, the CDR3 is TGTGCCAGCAGCGTTAGGGCGGGAGCAGGGAATGAGCAGTTCTTC. Its translation: CASSVRAGAGNEQFF.

V and J are TRBV24-1 and TRBJ2-5; D is undetermined. Trimming removed 5 bases from V and 5 bases from J, with 5 bases in between. CDR1 is KGHDR, CDR2 SFDVKD, per germline. The CDR3 is 11 amino acids. CDR3 loop: CATSARETQYF. CDR3 coding DNA: TGTGCCACCAGTGCGAGGGAGACCCAGTACTTC.

The rearrangement joins TRBV12-3 or TRBV12-4 to TRBJ2-3, with 7 bases identical to TRBD1. Trimming took 6 bases from V and 4 from J; bases not matched to a gene: 7. The CDR3 is made up of 14 amino acids. CDR3 sequence (DNA): TGTGCCAGCAGCCTACAGGGGTGGGCAGATACGCAGTATTTT. Translation gives CASSLQGWADTQYF.